This TCR beta chain was obtained from a study of blood T cell repertoires in COVID-19. Across the whole study: There were acute and convalescent COVID-19 samples, and they came from the United States, Italy and Spain.

Only in-frame clones appear in the TCRdb table, and some are missing; sequencing was by immunoSEQ multiplex PCR. The sample lists around 39,000 clones; around 85% were seen once. Germline assignment: CDR1 SGHNT and CDR2 YYREEE (reference sequence). The CDR3 is 14 residues long. Trimming cost V 5 bases and J 3 bases, with 14 bases left between them. The receptor's source is a man aged 80 or over with active or convalescent COVID-19. The specimen sequenced was peripheral blood. The chain employs TRBV5-4 and TRBJ1-1, with D perhaps matching TRBD1 (5 bases). The CDR3 here is CASSPTKGHTEAFF. The CDR3 DNA is TGTGCCAGCAGTCCGACGAAGGGGCACACTGAAGCTTTCTTT.